These 14 T cell receptor beta chains were sequenced from one sample in a study of identical twins (dated by TCRdb to the mid-2010s). Preparation of the library involved 5' RACE. Sequencing was carried out with an Illumina HiSeq 2000. The raw public reads went through TCRdb reprocessing: fastp at Q25, MiXCR clone calling, in-frame beta chains kept. Each record represents a unique CDR3 protein, reported with the most common genes and DNA among its rows. Recorded for this sample are around 690,000 distinct CDR3 sequences; 21% of them occurred a single time. The top ten hold more than 4% of the sample. This sample also belongs to another study, concerning T cells expressing NK-cell markers.

The sample was PBMCs. The receptors originated from a woman between 18 and 29 years old in good health.

This clonotype has ten or more counts. V gene TRBV18 combines with J gene TRBJ2-7; TRBD2 might be the D (6 bases). Germline V lookup: CDR1 KGHSH, CDR2 LQKENI. Deletions cut 2 bases from V and 2 bases from J, with 19 bases between. This CDR3 is 17 amino acids long. The CDR3 bases are TGTGCCAGCTCACCATGGGTGGTCGGGGGAGGCGCCTACGAGCAGTACTTC. It translates to CASSPWVVGGGAYEQYF.

The chain links TRBV5-6 to TRBJ2-5, with D possibly being TRBD2 (6 bases). CDR1 is SGHDT and CDR2 is YYEEEE in the germline V gene. The CDR3 is 12 amino acids. V lost 0 bases and J 12 bases, leaving 12 bases between the germline ends. CDR3 coding DNA: TGTGCCAGCAGCTTGGGGCGGGGCCCGGAGTACTTC. This encodes CASSLGRGPEYF.

The rearrangement uses TRBV20-1 and TRBJ1-5, with a tentative D call TRBD1 (5 bases). The V gene lost 5 bases and the J gene lost 7 bases, with 12 bases spanning the gap. The CDR3 consists of 12 residues. Germline values: CDR1 DFQATT, CDR2 SNEGSKA (reference sequence). CDR3 region: CSARRRGQPQHF. In DNA, the CDR3 is TGCAGTGCTCGGCGACGGGGGCAGCCCCAGCATTTT.

This chain connects TRBV12-3 or TRBV12-4 to TRBJ2-7; weak D call: TRBD2 (5 bases). V was cut by 3 bases and J by 4 bases, with 10 bases left in between. The CDR3 is 13 amino acids. This chain's CDR3 is CASSFREFYEQYF. The CDR3, as DNA: TGTGCCAGCAGTTTTCGGGAATTTTACGAGCAGTACTTC.

This clonotype appeared once. The chain employs TRBV11-3 and TRBJ2-1, with TRBD1 identical over 8 bases. Germline lookup yields CDR1 SGHNT and CDR2 YENEEA. J lost 5 bases, V lost 5 bases, and 8 bases had no gene match. This CDR3 contains 15 residues. DNA for the CDR3: TGTGCCAGCAGCCGAGGGACAGGAACCAACAATGAGCAGTTCTTC. Protein sequence: CASSRGTGTNNEQFF.

The CDR3 region is CASRGLNEQYF. The CDR3 DNA is TGTGCCAGCAGGGGACTCAACGAGCAGTACTTC. The chain links TRBV2 to TRBJ2-7; a possible D gene is TRBD2 (6 bases). The ends were cut back, 6 bases at V and 5 bases at J, with 8 bases in the middle. CDR3 length equals 11 residues. Germline CDR1 reads SNHLY; CDR2 reads FYNNEI.

The chain is built from TRBV10-3 and TRBJ1-2; D unclear. The CDR3 has 13 amino acids. The germline CDR1 and CDR2 sequences are ENHRY and SYGVKD. V was trimmed by 6 bases and J by 2 bases, leaving 10 bases between them. The CDR3 DNA is TGTGCCATCAGGGAACAAACGAACTATGGCTACACCTTC. Its translation is CAIREQTNYGYTF.

This clonotype showed up many times. This chain joins TRBV4-2 and TRBJ2-3; the D call may be TRBD1 or TRBD2 (6 bases each). The CDR3 length is 14 residues. V lost 1 base and J 7 bases, leaving 12 bases between the germline ends. Per germline, CDR1 LGHNA and CDR2 YNFKEQ. The CDR3 loop reads CASSQGGAVNTQYF. The CDR3 DNA is TGTGCCAGCAGCCAAGGGGGGGCCGTGAATACGCAGTATTTT.

The CDR3 region has the DNA TGTGCCAGTGCCGGGGGACAGCTATGGACCTTGTTCTTC. It translates to CASAGGQLWTLFF. The chain joins TRBV6-1 to TRBJ2-1; TRBD1 is a possible D gene (7 bases). Germline values: CDR1 MNHNS, CDR2 SASEGT. The CDR3 has 13 residues. V lost 9 bases and J 15 bases, leaving 24 bases between the germline ends.

The chain joins TRBV12-3 or TRBV12-4 to TRBJ2-1, with a tentative D call TRBD1 (6 bases). With 10 bases removed from V and 6 bases from J, the gap between germline ends came to 25 bases. CDR3 length equals 16 residues. CDR3 sequence: CAIRPGLSDRPNEQFF. The DNA of the CDR3 is TGTGCCATTCGCCCTGGCCTTTCGGACAGACCCAATGAGCAGTTCTTC.

This clonotype turned up a few times. The chain is built from TRBV9 and TRBJ2-3, with TRBD2 matching over 14 bases. The CDR3 is 15 amino acids. Losses at the gene ends were 4 bases for V and 6 bases for J; bases not matched to a gene: 4. Germline V lookup: CDR1 SGDLS, CDR2 YYNGEE. As DNA, the CDR3 is TGTGCCAGCAGCCCTCGGACTAGCGGGGGGGATACGCAGTATTTT. Translated: CASSPRTSGGDTQYF.

This clonotype was recorded at least ten times. V is TRBV27 and J is TRBJ2-2, with D hard to call. There are 13 residues in the CDR3. Germline V lookup: CDR1 MNHEY, CDR2 SMNVEV (reference sequence). V dropped 0 bases and J dropped 4 bases, with 3 bases sitting between them. CDR3 sequence (DNA): TGTGCCAGCAGTTTATCTAGCACCGGGGAGCTGTTTTTT. It specifies CASSLSSTGELFF.

This clonotype was found a few times. This chain uses TRBV27 with TRBJ2-7; no clear D. CDR3 size: 13 residues. The V end lost 8 bases, the J end lost 1 base, and 12 bases lay between the germline ends. Germline CDR1 MNHEY, CDR2 SMNVEV (reference sequence). CDR3 sequence: CASGRPLSYEQYF. The DNA for the CDR3 is TGTGCCAGCGGAAGACCGCTATCCTACGAGCAGTACTTC.

This clonotype was detected only a few times. This sequence joins TRBV12-3 or TRBV12-4 and TRBJ2-5, with D possibly being TRBD1 (5 bases). Trimming cost V 8 bases and J 5 bases, with 15 bases left between them. The length of the CDR3 is 13 residues. Written as DNA, the CDR3 is TGTGCCAGCGCAGCAGGGAACAGCGAGACCCAGTACTTC. This sequence encodes CASAAGNSETQYF.